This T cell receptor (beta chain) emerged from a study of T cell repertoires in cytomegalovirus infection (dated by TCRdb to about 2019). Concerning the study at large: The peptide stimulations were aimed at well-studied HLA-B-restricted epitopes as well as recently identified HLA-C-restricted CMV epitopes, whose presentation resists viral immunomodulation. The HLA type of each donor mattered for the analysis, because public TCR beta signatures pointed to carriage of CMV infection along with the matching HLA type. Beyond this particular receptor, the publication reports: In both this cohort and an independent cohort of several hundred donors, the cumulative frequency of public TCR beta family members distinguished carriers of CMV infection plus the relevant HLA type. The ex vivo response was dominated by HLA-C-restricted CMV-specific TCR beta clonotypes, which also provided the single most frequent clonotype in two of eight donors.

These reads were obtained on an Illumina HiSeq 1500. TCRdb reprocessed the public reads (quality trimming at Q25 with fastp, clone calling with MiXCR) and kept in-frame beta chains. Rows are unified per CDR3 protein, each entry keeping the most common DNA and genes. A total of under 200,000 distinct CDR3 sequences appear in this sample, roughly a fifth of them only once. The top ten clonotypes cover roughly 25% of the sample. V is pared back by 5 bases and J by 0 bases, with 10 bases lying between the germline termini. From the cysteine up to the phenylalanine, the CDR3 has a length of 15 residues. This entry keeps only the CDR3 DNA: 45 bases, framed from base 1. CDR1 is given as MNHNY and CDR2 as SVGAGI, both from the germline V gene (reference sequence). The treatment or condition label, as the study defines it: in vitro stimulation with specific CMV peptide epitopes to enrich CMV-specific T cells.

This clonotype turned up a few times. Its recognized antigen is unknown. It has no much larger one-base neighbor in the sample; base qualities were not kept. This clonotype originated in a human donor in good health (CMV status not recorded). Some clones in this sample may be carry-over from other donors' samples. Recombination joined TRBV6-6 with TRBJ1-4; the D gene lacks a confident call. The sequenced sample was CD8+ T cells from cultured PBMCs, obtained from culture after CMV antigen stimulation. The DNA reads TGTGCCAGCAGTCACGACAAAGCAACTAATGAAAAACTGTTTTTT. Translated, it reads CASSHDKATNEKLFF.